One and the same sample provided the 10 T cell receptor beta chains below, sequenced in a study of CD8+ T cells in alopecia areata. Reverse transcription of extracted RNA yielded cDNA, which provided the sequencing template. Profiled with immunoSEQ multiplex PCR; TCRdb holds only in-frame clones, not every one. Of under 250,000 clones listed, around 62% are singletons. This specimen consisted of CD4+ T cells sorted from blood, obtained at week 0. The receptors shown here come from a human donor with alopecia areata.

The chain joins TRBV25-1 to TRBJ1-5; perhaps TRBD1 as D (6 bases). V shed 3 bases and J shed 0 bases, with 12 bases lying between them. CDR3 length equals 16 residues. Germline V gives CDR1 MGHDK, CDR2 SYGVNS. The CDR3 is CASSDSGRGSNQPQHF. CDR3 coding DNA: TGTGCCAGCAGTGATTCGGGCAGGGGTAGCAATCAGCCCCAGCATTTT.

This clone has only a few counts. This chain connects TRBV6-5 to TRBJ1-5; D remains unclear. Trimming cost V 0 bases and J 1 base, with 7 bases left between them. The CDR3 extends over 15 amino acids. Germline V gives CDR1 MNHEY, CDR2 SVGAGI. The CDR3 loop is CASSYSERSNQPQHF. The CDR3 DNA sequence: TGTGCCAGCAGTTACTCGGAACGGAGCAATCAGCCCCAGCATTTT.

The sample holds a few counts of this clone. For the CDR3, the DNA is TGTGCCAGCAGGAGGACTAGCGGGGGAAAAGAGACCCAGTACTTC. Its translation is CASRRTSGGKETQYF. The V and J genes are TRBV2 and TRBJ2-5; 13 bases align to TRBD2. V gave up 6 bases and J gave up 3 bases; unmatched junction bases: 4. The CDR3 is 15 amino acids. The V gene's germline CDR1 is SNHLY and CDR2 FYNNEI.

The gene calls are TRBV5-1 and TRBJ1-1; the D is unclear. CDR1 and CDR2 (germline): SGHRS, YFSETQ. This CDR3 region has 15 residues. Trimming removed 0 bases from V and 1 base from J, with 10 bases in between. This CDR3 reads CASSLAPGRNTEAFF. As DNA, the CDR3 is TGCGCCAGCAGCTTGGCCCCAGGACGGAACACTGAAGCTTTCTTT. The entire variable domain, with the rest obtained from reference TRBV5-1 and TRBJ1-1, is as follows: KAGVTQTPRYLIKTRGQQVTLSCSPISGHRSVSWYQQTPGQGLQFLFEYFSETQRNKGNFPGRFSGRQFSNSRSEMNVSTLELGDSALYLCASSLAPGRNTEAFFGQGTRLTVV.

This clone was detected a few times. The chain couples TRBV9 to TRBJ2-2; D remains unclear. V lost 0 bases and J 3 bases, leaving 6 bases between the germline ends. The germline V gene encodes CDR1 SGDLS and CDR2 YYNGEE. The CDR3 spans 14 residues. CDR3 region: CASSVVVDTGELFF. For the CDR3, the DNA is TGTGCCAGCAGCGTAGTGGTGGACACCGGGGAGCTGTTTTTT.

The genes are TRBV18 and TRBJ2-6; perhaps TRBD2 as D (6 bases). Germline V gene sequence: CDR1 KGHSH, CDR2 LQKENI. CDR3 length: 22 amino acids. Trimming stripped 2 bases from V and 0 bases from J, with 26 bases between. The CDR3 here is CASSPAVGRVLGTLSGANVLTF. The DNA of the CDR3 is TGTGCCAGCTCACCAGCTGTTGGCAGGGTTTTAGGGACTCTCTCTGGGGCCAACGTCCTGACTTTC. Using reference TRBV18 and TRBJ2-6 for the parts outside the CDR3, the full variable domain is NAGVMQNPRHLVRRRGQEARLRCSPMKGHSHVYWYRQLPEEGLKFMVYLQKENIIDESGMPKERFSAEFPKEGPSILRIQQVVRGDSAAYFCASSPAVGRVLGTLSGANVLTFGAGSRLTVL.

The V call is TRBV6-6, the J call TRBJ1-5; TRBD1 might be the D (5 bases). The CDR3 is made up of 14 amino acids. Trimming cost V 2 bases and J 5 bases, with 10 bases left between them. CDR1 and CDR2 from the germline V gene are MNHNY and SVGAGI (reference sequence). The CDR3: CASSYGARDQPQHF. The CDR3 nucleotides are TGTGCCAGCAGTTACGGGGCCCGCGATCAGCCCCAGCATTTT.

V gene TRBV5-4 combines with J gene TRBJ2-4; TRBD1 matches at 9 bases. V trimming: 4 bases; J trimming: 0 bases; junction bases outside the gene matches: 11. CDR3 length equals 18 residues. Germline-derived CDR1 and CDR2 are SGHNT and YYREEE (reference sequence). Written as DNA, the CDR3 is TGTGCCAGCAGCGGTTCGGGACAGGGCTTGAGAGCCAAAAACATTCAGTACTTC. Translating it yields CASSGSGQGLRAKNIQYF.

The chain joins TRBV7-2 to TRBJ2-7; tentatively, D is TRBD2 (6 bases). Between the trimmed V and J ends, which lost 5 bases and 3 bases, there was a span of 14 bases. The CDR3 has 14 amino acids. Per germline, CDR1 SGHTA and CDR2 FQGNSA. CDR3 coding DNA: TGTGCCAGCAGCCCCCGACGGAGGGACTACGAGCAGTACTTC. This codes for CASSPRRRDYEQYF.

Only a few counts were recorded for this clone. The V and J genes are TRBV7-2 and TRBJ2-2; D might be TRBD1 (6 bases). The CDR3 is made up of 14 amino acids. Trimming removed 4 bases at V and 7 bases at J, with 13 bases between. Germline lookup yields CDR1 SGHTA and CDR2 FQGNSA. CDR3 residues: CASSWDTLGGELFF. The CDR3 DNA follows: TGTGCCAGCAGCTGGGACACCCTGGGCGGGGAGCTGTTTTTT.